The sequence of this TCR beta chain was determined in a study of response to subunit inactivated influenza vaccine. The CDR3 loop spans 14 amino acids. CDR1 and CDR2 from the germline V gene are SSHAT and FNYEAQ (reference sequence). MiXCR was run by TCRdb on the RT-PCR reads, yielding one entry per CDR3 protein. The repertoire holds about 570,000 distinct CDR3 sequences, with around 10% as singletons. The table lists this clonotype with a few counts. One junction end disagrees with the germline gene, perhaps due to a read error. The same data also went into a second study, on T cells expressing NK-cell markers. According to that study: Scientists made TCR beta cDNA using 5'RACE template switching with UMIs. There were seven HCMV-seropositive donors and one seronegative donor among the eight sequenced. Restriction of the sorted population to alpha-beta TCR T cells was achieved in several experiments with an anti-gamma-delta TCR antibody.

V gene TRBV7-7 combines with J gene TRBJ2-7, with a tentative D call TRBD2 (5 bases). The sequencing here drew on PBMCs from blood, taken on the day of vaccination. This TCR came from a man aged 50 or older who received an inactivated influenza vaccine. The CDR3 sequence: CASSPGEGGYEQYF. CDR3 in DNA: TGTGCTAGCAGCCCAGGAGAGGGTGGCTACGAGCAGTACTTC.